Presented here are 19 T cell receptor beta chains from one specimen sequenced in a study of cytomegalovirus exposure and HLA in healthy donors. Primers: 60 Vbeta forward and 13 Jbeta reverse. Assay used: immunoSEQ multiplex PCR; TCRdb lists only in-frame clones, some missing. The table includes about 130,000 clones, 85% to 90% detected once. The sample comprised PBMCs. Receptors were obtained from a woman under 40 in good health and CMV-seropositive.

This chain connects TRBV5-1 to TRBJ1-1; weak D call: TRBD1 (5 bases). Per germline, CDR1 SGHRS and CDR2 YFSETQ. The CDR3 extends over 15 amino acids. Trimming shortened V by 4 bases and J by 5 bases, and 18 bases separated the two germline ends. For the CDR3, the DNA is TGCGCCAGCAGCCCCTCCTCAGGGAAGGGGACTGAAGCTTTCTTT. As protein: CASSPSSGKGTEAFF.

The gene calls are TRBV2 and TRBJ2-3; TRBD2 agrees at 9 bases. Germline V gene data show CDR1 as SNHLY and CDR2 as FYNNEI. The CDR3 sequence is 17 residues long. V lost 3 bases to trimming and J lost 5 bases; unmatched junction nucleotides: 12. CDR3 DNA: TGTGCCAGCAGTGAGTCTGCAGGGCGGGAGGGTGGAGATACGCAGTATTTT. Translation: CASSESAGREGGDTQYF.

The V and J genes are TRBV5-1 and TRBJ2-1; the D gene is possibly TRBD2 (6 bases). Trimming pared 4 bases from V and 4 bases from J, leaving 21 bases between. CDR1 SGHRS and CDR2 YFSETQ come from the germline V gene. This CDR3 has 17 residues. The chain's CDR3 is CASSPKNPTSSYNEQFF. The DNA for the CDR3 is TGCGCCAGCAGCCCTAAAAATCCTACTAGCAGTTACAATGAGCAGTTCTTC.

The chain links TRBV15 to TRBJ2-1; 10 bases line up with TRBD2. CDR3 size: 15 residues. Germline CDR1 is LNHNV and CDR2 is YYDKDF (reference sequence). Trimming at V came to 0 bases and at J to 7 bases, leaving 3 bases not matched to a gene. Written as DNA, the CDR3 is TGTGCCACCAGCAGAGAGGATAGCGGGAGGAATGAGCAGTTCTTC. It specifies CATSREDSGRNEQFF.

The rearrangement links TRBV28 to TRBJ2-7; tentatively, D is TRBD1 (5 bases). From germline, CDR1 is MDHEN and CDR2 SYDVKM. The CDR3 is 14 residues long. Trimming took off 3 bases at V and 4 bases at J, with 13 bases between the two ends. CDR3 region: CASSLGQNVYEQYF. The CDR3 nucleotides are TGTGCCAGCAGTTTGGGGCAGAACGTATACGAGCAGTACTTC.

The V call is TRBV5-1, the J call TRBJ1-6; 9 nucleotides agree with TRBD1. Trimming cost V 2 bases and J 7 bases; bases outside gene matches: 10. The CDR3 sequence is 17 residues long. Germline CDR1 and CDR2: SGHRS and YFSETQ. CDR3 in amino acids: CASSFAPGQGGNSPLHF. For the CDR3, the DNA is TGCGCCAGCAGCTTTGCTCCGGGACAGGGCGGGAATTCACCCCTCCACTTT.

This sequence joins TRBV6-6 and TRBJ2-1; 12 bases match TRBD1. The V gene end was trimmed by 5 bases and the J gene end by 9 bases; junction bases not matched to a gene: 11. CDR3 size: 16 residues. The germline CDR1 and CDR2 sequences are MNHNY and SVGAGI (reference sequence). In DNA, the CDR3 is TGTGCCAGCAGTAGACCGGGACAGGGGGCAAGTGGTGAGCAGTTCTTC. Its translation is CASSRPGQGASGEQFF.

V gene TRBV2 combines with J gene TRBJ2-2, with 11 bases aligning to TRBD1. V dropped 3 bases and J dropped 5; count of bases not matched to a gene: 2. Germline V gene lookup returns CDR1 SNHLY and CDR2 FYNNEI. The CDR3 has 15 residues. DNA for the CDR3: TGTGCCAGCAGTGAGGGGACAGGGGGAACCGGGGAGCTGTTTTTT. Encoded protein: CASSEGTGGTGELFF.

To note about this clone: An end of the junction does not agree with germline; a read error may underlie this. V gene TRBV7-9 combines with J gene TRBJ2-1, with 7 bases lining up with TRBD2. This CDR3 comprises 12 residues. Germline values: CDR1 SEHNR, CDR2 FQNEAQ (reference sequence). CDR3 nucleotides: TGTTCCAGCAGCTTAGGGAGGGATGAGCAGTTCTTC. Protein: CSSSLGRDEQFF.

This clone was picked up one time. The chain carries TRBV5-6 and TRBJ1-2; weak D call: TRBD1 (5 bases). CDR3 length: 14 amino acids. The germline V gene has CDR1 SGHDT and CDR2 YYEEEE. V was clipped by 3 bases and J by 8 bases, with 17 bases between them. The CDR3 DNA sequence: TGTGCCAGCAGCTACTCCGGGACTTTGATCGGCTACACCTTC. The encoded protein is CASSYSGTLIGYTF.

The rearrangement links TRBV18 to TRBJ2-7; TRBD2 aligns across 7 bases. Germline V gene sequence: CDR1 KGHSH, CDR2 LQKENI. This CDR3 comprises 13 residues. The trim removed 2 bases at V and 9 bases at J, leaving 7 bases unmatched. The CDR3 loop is CASSPVAGEGQYF. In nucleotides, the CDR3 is TGTGCCAGCTCACCAGTTGCGGGAGAAGGGCAGTACTTC. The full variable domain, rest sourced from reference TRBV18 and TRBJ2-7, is NAGVMQNPRHLVRRRGQEARLRCSPMKGHSHVYWYRQLPEEGLKFMVYLQKENIIDESGMPKERFSAEFPKEGPSILRIQQVVRGDSAAYFCASSPVAGEGQYFGPGTRLTVT.

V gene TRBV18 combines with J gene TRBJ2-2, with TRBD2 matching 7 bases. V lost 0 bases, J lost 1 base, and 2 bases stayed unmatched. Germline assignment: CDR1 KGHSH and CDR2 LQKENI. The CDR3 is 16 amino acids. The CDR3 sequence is CASSPPQRGNTGELFF. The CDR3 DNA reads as TGTGCCAGCTCACCACCCCAGCGGGGGAACACCGGGGAGCTGTTTTTT.

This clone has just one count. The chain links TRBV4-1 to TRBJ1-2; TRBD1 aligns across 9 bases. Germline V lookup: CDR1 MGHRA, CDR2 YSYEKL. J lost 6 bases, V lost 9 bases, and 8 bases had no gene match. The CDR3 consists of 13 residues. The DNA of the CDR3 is TGCGCCAGTACCCGGACAGGGGAGAATGGCTACACCTTC. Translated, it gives CASTRTGENGYTF.

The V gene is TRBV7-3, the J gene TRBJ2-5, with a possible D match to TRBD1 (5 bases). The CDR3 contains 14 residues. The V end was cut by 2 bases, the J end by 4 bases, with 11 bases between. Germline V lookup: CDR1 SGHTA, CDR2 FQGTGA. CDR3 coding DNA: TGTGCCAGCAGCTTACTGGGGCCGGGAGAGACCCAGTACTTC. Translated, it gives CASSLLGPGETQYF.

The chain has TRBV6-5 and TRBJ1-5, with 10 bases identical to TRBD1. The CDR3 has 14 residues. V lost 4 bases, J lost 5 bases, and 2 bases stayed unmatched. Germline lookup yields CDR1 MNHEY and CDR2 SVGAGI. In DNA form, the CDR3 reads TGTGCCAGCAGTTTCGGACAGGGGGATCAGCCCCAGCATTTT. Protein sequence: CASSFGQGDQPQHF.

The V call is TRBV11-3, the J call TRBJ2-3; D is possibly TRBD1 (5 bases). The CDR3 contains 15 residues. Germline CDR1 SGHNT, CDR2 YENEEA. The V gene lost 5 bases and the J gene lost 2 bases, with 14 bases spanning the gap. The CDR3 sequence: CASSTPRDPTDTQYF. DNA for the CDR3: TGTGCCAGCAGCACCCCCAGGGATCCCACAGATACGCAGTATTTT.

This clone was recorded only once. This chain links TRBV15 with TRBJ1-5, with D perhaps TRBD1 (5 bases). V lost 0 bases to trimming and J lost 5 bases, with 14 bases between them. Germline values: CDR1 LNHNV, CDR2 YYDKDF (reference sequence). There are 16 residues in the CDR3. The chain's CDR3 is CATSREGPGRDQPQHF. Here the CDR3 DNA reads TGTGCCACCAGCAGAGAGGGCCCGGGCAGGGATCAGCCCCAGCATTTT.

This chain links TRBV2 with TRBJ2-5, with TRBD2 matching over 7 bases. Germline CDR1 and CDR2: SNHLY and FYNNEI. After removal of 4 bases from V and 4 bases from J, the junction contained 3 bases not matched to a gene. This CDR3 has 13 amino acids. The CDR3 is CASSGTRAETQYF. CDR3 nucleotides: TGTGCCAGCAGTGGGACTAGAGCAGAGACCCAGTACTTC.

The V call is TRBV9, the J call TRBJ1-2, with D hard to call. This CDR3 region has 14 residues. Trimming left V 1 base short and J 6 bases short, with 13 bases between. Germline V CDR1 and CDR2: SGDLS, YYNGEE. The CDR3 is CASSVLGVSDGYTF. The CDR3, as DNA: TGTGCCAGCAGCGTACTTGGAGTGAGCGATGGCTACACCTTC.